A selection of T cell receptor beta chains follows, all from one sample in a study of T cells in Graves' hyperthyroidism and ophthalmopathy. A single record per CDR3 protein comes from TCRdb applying MiXCR to the multiplex PCR reads. The profile shows over 500,000 distinct CDR3 sequences, less than 15% of them singletons. Sequencing was performed on blood. These TCRs come from a woman aged 40 to 50 with Graves' hyperthyroidism. Both conserved end residues are part of each CDR3. A D gene is named only where the DNA matches it firmly. Clone size is given for some rows only: seen once, a few or many times, or a class if the clone is expanded.

TRBJ2-1,NA,TRBV28,many,TGTGCCAGTCTCTCCTACAATGAGCAGTTCTTC,CASLSYNEQFF
TRBJ2-7,NA,TRBV3-1,many,TGTGCCAGCAGGGGGACTGGCTACGAGCAGTACTTC,CASRGTGYEQYF
TRBJ1-2,NA,TRBV7-9,few,TGTGCCAGCAGTCCTACCGAAAGGGGTGGCTACACCTTC,CASSPTERGGYTF
TRBJ2-1,TRBD2,TRBV2,many,TGTGCCAGCAGGGCTAGCGGGAGCTCCTACAATGAGCAGTTCTTC,CASRASGSSYNEQFF
TRBJ1-2,NA,TRBV30,NA,TGTGCCTGGAGCCTACAGGGAATCTATGGCTACACCTTC,CAWSLQGIYGYTF
TRBJ1-6,TRBD1,TRBV5-1,few,TGCGCCAGCAGCATCGACAGGGATTCACCCCTCCACTTT,CASSIDRDSPLHF
TRBJ2-2,NA,TRBV6-9,few,TGTGCCAGCAGTTACGGCGGATTGGTTGCGAACACCGGGGAGCTGTTTTTT,CASSYGGLVANTGELFF
TRBJ2-1,NA,TRBV11-3,many,TGTGCCAGCAGCCAAGCTACCGGGCAATGGGGGCAGTTCTTC,CASSQATGQWGQFF
TRBJ2-3,NA,TRBV9,NA,TGTGCCAGCAGCGTAGGGTCGGATACGCAGTATTTT,CASSVGSDTQYF
TRBJ2-7,TRBD2,TRBV2,many,TGTGCCAGCAAATGGGCGGGAGAGTACGAGCAGTACTTC,CASKWAGEYEQYF
TRBJ2-2,NA,TRBV20-1,NA,TGCAGTGCTAGAGATACGAACACCGGGGAGCTGTTTTTT,CSARDTNTGELFF
TRBJ2-2,TRBD2,TRBV7-3,NA,TGTGCCAGCAGCCCTCTAGCGGGAGCAAACGGGGAGCTGTTTTTT,CASSPLAGANGELFF
TRBJ1-3,TRBD1,TRBV5-8,few,TGTGCCAGCAGGAGACAGGGGAGCTCTGGAAACACCATATATTTT,CASRRQGSSGNTIYF
TRBJ2-7,TRBD2,TRBV4-1,many,TGCGCCAGCAGCCAAGGACTAGCGGTAGGCTCCTACGAGCAGTACTTC,CASSQGLAVGSYEQYF
TRBJ2-1,TRBD2,TRBV20-1,NA,TGCAGTGCTAGAGTGGCGGGAGAACGGAATGAGCAGTTCTTC,CSARVAGERNEQFF
TRBJ2-2,NA,TRBV19,few,TGTGCCAGTAGTATACCGGTAGGGCAGGGCACCGGAGAGCTGTTTTTT,CASSIPVGQGTGELFF
TRBJ2-7,TRBD1,TRBV12-3/TRBV12-4,many,TGTGCCAGCAGTTACCTCGGACAGGGGGTCGCCGAGCAGTACTTC,CASSYLGQGVAEQYF
TRBJ2-7,TRBD1,TRBV5-6,many,TGTGCCAGCAGCATGGGACAGGGTAGCGAGCAGTACTTC,CASSMGQGSEQYF
TRBJ2-3,NA,TRBV20-1,NA,TGCAGTGCTAGAGATGGGAGTTTCGCAGATACGCAGTATTTT,CSARDGSFADTQYF
TRBJ2-7,TRBD2,TRBV12-3/TRBV12-4,few,TGTGCCAGCAGGGGAAGCGGGGTCGGGTCTGAGCAGTACTTC,CASRGSGVGSEQYF
TRBJ1-1,TRBD1,TRBV6-1,many,TGTGCCAGCAGTTTGACAGGGGTTAGTACTGAAGCTTTCTTT,CASSLTGVSTEAFF
TRBJ2-7,NA,TRBV20-1,few,TGCAGTGCCCGCCCGAGTCTAAACGAGCAGTACTTC,CSARPSLNEQYF
TRBJ2-7,NA,TRBV7-2,many,TGTGCCAGCAGCGCAGGGTTAGGAGGCAGCGGCTACGAGCAGTACTTC,CASSAGLGGSGYEQYF
TRBJ2-1,NA,TRBV12-5,few,TGTGCTAGTGGTTCATCCCCATTGTGGGGGGAATACAATGAGCAGTTCTTC,CASGSSPLWGEYNEQFF
TRBJ1-6,NA,TRBV18,many,TGTGCCAGCTCACCACGAAGGTCTGATAATTCACCCCTCCACTTT,CASSPRRSDNSPLHF
TRBJ2-2,NA,TRBV20-1,NA,TGCAGCGCTACGGGGCTCTACACCGGGGAGCTGTTTTTT,CSATGLYTGELFF
TRBJ1-4,NA,TRBV7-9,NA,TGTGCCAGCAGCCCCTTTAAAGGGGGGGCTGCAACTAATGAAAAACTGTTTTTT,CASSPFKGGAATNEKLFF